This T cell receptor (beta chain) stems from a study of blood T cell repertoires in COVID-19. Only in-frame clones appear in the TCRdb table, and some are missing; sequencing was by immunoSEQ multiplex PCR. Here the sample spans 150,000 or so clones, roughly 78% being singletons. Trimming removed 1 base at V and 0 bases at J, with 7 bases between. Germline CDR1 is LGHDT and CDR2 is YNNKEL (reference sequence). This CDR3 region has 15 residues. The TCR sequence derives from a human donor with acute or convalescent COVID-19. The donor label of this sample is uncertain. This chain connects TRBV3-1 (or the pseudogene TRBV3-2) to TRBJ1-5; no firm D call. Sequenced: peripheral blood. CDR3 bases: TGTGCCAGCAGCCAAGGGTCGGGTAGCAATCAGCCCCAGCATTTT. This translates into CASSQGSGSNQPQHF.